This T cell receptor beta chain was captured by sequencing in a study of metastatic and nonmetastatic thyroid tumors. In the study overall: Repertoire comparison spanned blood and tumor or nodule tissue of malignant and benign thyroid patients.

In the authors' workflow: What underpinned the distant-metastasis classifier for papillary thyroid cancer was the set of CDR3 differences across clinicopathological groups. TCRdb re-analyzed the PCR reads through MiXCR. TCRdb assigned the V and J calls; the authors' analysis was not used. The data show about 20,000 clones, approximately 12% seen once. This clone was seen at least ten times. Its specificity is unknown. V was shortened by 5 bases and J by 2 bases, with 16 bases between the two germline ends. The CDR3 length is 15 residues. CDR1 and CDR2 from the germline V gene are SGHRS and YFSETQ. Study-wide points: A significant increase in TCR beta diversity was reportedly seen in malignant thyroid tumors relative to benign nodules, in blood and tumor.

Each patient came to thyroid surgery without any prior treatment (of any kind). The chain is built from TRBV5-1 and TRBJ1-1; weak D call: TRBD1 (5 bases). Sequences were obtained from blood. This TCR derives from a male donor with papillary thyroid cancer or a benign thyroid nodule (not recorded which). Some clones in this sample may be carry-over from other donors' samples. The CDR3 region is CASRPVGTRNTEAFF. The CDR3 DNA is TGCGCCAGCAGGCCAGTCGGGACGAGAAACACTGAAGCTTTCTTT.